A single sample is the source of the 9 T cell receptor beta chains below, sequenced in a study of blood T cell repertoires in COVID-19. Profiled with immunoSEQ multiplex PCR; TCRdb holds only in-frame clones, not every one. The sample holds under 200,000 clones, approximately 90% seen once. Sequencing was performed on peripheral blood. These receptors originate from a man between 50 and 59 years old who had recovered from COVID-19.

The chain couples TRBV7-6 to TRBJ1-4; 7 nucleotides line up with TRBD1. The V and J ends lost 5 bases and 3 bases, in that order; junction bases with no gene match: 6. Germline CDR1 and CDR2: SGHVS and FNYEAQ. The CDR3 length is 15 residues. The CDR3 nucleotides read TGTGCCAGCAGCGGGGACAGCCTTTCTAATGAAAAACTGTTTTTT. Translating it yields CASSGDSLSNEKLFF.

CDR3 sequence (DNA): TGTGCCAGCAGTTTATCCCTTTTATCAACAGGCTCCTACGAGCAGTACTTC. It translates to CASSLSLLSTGSYEQYF. This sequence joins TRBV27 and TRBJ2-7; a possible D gene is TRBD1 (5 bases). Germline assignment: CDR1 MNHEY and CDR2 SMNVEV (reference sequence). The ends were cut back, 0 bases at V and 0 bases at J, with 15 bases in the middle. The CDR3 spans 17 residues.

The genes are TRBV7-2 and TRBJ1-4; D is possibly TRBD1 (5 bases). Germline values: CDR1 SGHTA, CDR2 FQGNSA. The length of the CDR3 is 15 residues. The V gene lost 3 bases and the J gene lost 0 bases, with 8 bases spanning the gap. CDR3 bases: TGTGCCAGCAGCTTCCAGGGTGCAACTAATGAAAAACTGTTTTTT. It specifies CASSFQGATNEKLFF.

The gene calls are TRBV19 and TRBJ1-2, with a possible D match to TRBD1 (5 bases). CDR3 length equals 12 residues. The germline CDR1 and CDR2 sequences are LNHDA and SQIVND (reference sequence). V shed 6 bases and J shed 4 bases, with 9 bases lying between them. The CDR3 loop reads CASSRGTYGYTF. The CDR3 coding sequence is TGTGCCAGTAGCCGGGGGACCTATGGCTACACCTTC.

J is TRBJ1-3 and V is TRBV19; D is possibly TRBD1 (6 bases). V was trimmed by 3 bases and J by 3 bases, leaving 12 bases between them. CDR3 length equals 15 residues. The germline V gene has CDR1 LNHDA and CDR2 SQIVND (reference sequence). The CDR3 DNA is TGTGCCAGTAGTATCCCGGGACAACTTGGAAACACCATATATTTT. Translating gives CASSIPGQLGNTIYF.

Here the CDR3 DNA reads TGTGCCAGCAGCCGGGACAGGCTCAATTCACCCCTCCACTTT. Translating gives CASSRDRLNSPLHF. The chain links TRBV5-4 to TRBJ1-6; 8 bases are a match to TRBD1. CDR1 SGHNT and CDR2 YYREEE come from the germline V gene (reference sequence). The CDR3 runs to 14 residues. With 4 bases clipped from V and 7 bases from J, the junction kept 4 bases outside the gene matches.

The chain has TRBV28 and TRBJ1-6, with TRBD1 as a possible D gene (6 bases). This CDR3 contains 14 residues. Trimming removed 8 bases from V and 13 bases from J, with 21 bases in between. The germline V gene encodes CDR1 MDHEN and CDR2 SYDVKM. The CDR3 DNA is TGTGCCAGCGGACCGGGACAAACTTGGCCGCCCCTCCACTTT. It specifies CASGPGQTWPPLHF.

The table lists this clone with a few counts. This rearrangement joins TRBV10-1 to TRBJ1-4, with 9 positions matching TRBD1. In germline, CDR1 is WNHNN, CDR2 SYGVQD (reference sequence). V shed 8 bases, J shed 8 bases, and the junction held 6 bases outside the gene matches. This CDR3 spans 13 amino acids. The CDR3 DNA is TGCGCCAGCTCCAGGGACAGGGACGAAAAACTGTTTTTT. Encoded protein: CASSRDRDEKLFF.

The V call is TRBV7-2, the J call TRBJ1-6; a weak D match, TRBD1 (6 bases). Germline V gene data show CDR1 as SGHTA and CDR2 as FQGNSA. CDR3 length: 16 amino acids. With 2 bases removed from V and 7 bases from J, the gap between germline ends came to 15 bases. The CDR3: CASSLSGRGVNSPLHF. CDR3 coding DNA: TGTGCCAGCAGCTTAAGTGGCAGGGGCGTCAATTCACCCCTCCACTTT.